The 4 T cell receptor beta chains below were found in one sample sequenced in a study of tumor-infiltrating lymphocytes in primary liver carcinoma. Unsorted bulk tissue of about 20-31 mg yielded co-extracted RNA and DNA. cDNA specific to TCR beta was made from 500 ng of total RNA, with a constant-region primer employed for priming. Construction of TCR beta libraries relied on three successive nested multiplex PCR rounds employing slightly modified ARM-PCR. The first two PCR rounds used TRBV1-TRBV30 forward primers with a C-beta reverse primer, nine to ten cycles each. TCRdb itself ran the multiplex PCR reads through MiXCR, one entry per CDR3 protein. The data show 100,000 to 120,000 distinct CDR3 sequences, approximately 80% seen once. The sample comprised liver tumor tissue from sampling region 3. Subset given: tumor region T3, left-lateral pole. The receptors come from a man aged 35 to 55 with primary liver carcinoma and hepatitis B virus infection.

A word on this clonotype: An end of the junction differs from the germline gene, which may be a read error. V usage is TRBV6-5 and J usage is TRBJ2-2; 9 bases match TRBD1. This CDR3 region has 15 residues. The V gene's germline CDR1 is MNHEY and CDR2 SVGAGI. CDR3 loop: CGSSNGGTGFRELFF. CDR3 nucleotides: TGTGGCAGCAGTAACGGGGGGACAGGGTTTAGGGAGCTGTTTTTT.

This clonotype was picked up a small number of times. The rearrangement joins TRBV2 to TRBJ2-2; 8 bases are shared with TRBD2. The CDR3 contains 15 residues. Germline lookup yields CDR1 SNHLY and CDR2 FYNNEI. The ends lost 4 bases at V and 7 bases at J; junction bases unmatched: 8. CDR3 amino acids: CASSAGLVVGGELFF. The DNA for the CDR3 is TGTGCCAGCAGTGCGGGACTAGTCGTGGGCGGGGAGCTGTTTTTT.

As regards this clonotype: The germline gene is not matched at one end of the junction; a read error may be the cause. The chain carries TRBV19 and TRBJ2-1, with D possibly being TRBD2 (5 bases). The germline V gene encodes CDR1 LNHDA and CDR2 SQIVND (reference sequence). The CDR3 loop spans 12 amino acids. The CDR3 spells CANSIGASEQFF. In nucleotides, the CDR3 is TGTGCCAATAGTATAGGAGCTAGCGAGCAGTTCTTC.

As concerns this clonotype: It is likely a read error, because the conserved phenylalanine at the end of the CDR3 is missing. The chain uses TRBV12-3 or TRBV12-4 and TRBJ2-5; 8 bases map to TRBD2. There are 13 residues in the CDR3. The CDR3 DNA follows: TGTGCCAGCAGCCGAAGCGGGAGAGAGGCCCAGTACCTC. Translated: CASSRSGREAQYL.